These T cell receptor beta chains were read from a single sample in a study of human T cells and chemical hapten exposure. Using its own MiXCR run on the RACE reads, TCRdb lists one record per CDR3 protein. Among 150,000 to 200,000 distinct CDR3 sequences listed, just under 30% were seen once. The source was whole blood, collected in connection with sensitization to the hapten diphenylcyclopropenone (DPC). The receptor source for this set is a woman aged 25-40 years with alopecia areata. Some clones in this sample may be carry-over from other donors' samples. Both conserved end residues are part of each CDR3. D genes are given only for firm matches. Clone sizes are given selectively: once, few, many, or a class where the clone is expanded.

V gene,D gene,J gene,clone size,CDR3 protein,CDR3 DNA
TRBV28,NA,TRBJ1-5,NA,CASSAYSNQPQHF,TGTGCCAGCAGTGCATATAGCAATCAGCCCCAGCATTTT
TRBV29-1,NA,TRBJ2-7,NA,CSVSLRQTGEQYF,TGCAGCGTTTCTCTTCGTCAGACGGGAGAGCAGTACTTC
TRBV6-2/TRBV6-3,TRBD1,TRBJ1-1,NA,CASRIFGTGGQRDSEAFF,TGTGCCAGCAGAATATTCGGGACAGGGGGCCAAAGGGACTCTGAAGCTTTCTTT
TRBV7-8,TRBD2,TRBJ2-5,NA,CAGKAGGPTETQYF,TGTGCCGGAAAAGCGGGAGGCCCAACGGAGACCCAGTACTTC
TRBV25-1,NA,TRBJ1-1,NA,CASRATGVGTEAFF,TGTGCCAGCAGGGCTACGGGGGTGGGCACTGAAGCTTTCTTT
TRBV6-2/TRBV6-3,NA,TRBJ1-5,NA,CASREGHNSPQHF,TGTGCCAGCAGGGAGGGACATAACTCGCCCCAGCATTTT
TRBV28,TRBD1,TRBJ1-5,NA,CASRQGGSNQPQHF,TGTGCCAGCAGGCAGGGGGGTAGCAATCAGCCCCAGCATTTT
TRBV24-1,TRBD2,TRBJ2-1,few,CATSDVGLAGGPNEQFF,TGTGCCACCAGTGATGTGGGACTAGCGGGAGGACCTAATGAGCAGTTCTTC
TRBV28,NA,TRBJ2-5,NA,CASSLEFTGEETQYF,TGTGCCAGCAGTTTAGAGTTTACGGGGGAAGAGACCCAGTACTTC
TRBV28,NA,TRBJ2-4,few,CASSSTRNIQYF,TGTGCCAGCAGTTCCACAAGAAACATTCAGTACTTC
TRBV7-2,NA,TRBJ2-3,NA,CASSPTSNTQYF,TGTGCCAGCAGCCCAACATCAAATACGCAGTATTTT
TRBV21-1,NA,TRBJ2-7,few,CARPWGRRKQYF,TGTGCCAGACCGTGGGGGCGCAGGAAGCAGTACTTC
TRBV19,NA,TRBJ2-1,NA,CASSISGFNEQFF,TGTGCCAGTAGTATCTCCGGGTTCAATGAGCAGTTCTTC
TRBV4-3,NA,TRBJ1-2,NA,CASSQGFEGFYGYTF,TGCGCCAGCAGCCAAGGGTTCGAGGGGTTTTATGGCTACACCTTC
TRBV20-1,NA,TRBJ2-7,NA,CSARDPGTLGNEQYF,TGCAGTGCTAGAGATCCTGGGACATTGGGTAACGAGCAGTACTTC
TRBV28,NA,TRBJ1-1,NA,CASQEGTEAFF,TGTGCCAGCCAGGAGGGGACTGAAGCTTTCTTT
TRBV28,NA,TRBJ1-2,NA,CASSFGGAYGYTF,TGTGCCAGCAGTTTTGGGGGGGCCTATGGCTACACCTTC
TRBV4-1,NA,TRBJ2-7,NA,CASSQAWPRSEQYF,TGCGCCAGCAGCCAAGCCTGGCCTAGGTCCGAGCAGTACTTC
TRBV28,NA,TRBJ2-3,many,CASNLGDSLRTQYF,TGTGCCAGCAACCTGGGGGACTCCCTACGGACGCAGTATTTT
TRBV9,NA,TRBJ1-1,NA,CASSEGPNTEAFF,TGTGCCAGCAGCGAGGGCCCGAACACTGAAGCTTTCTTT
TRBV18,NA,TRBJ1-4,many,CASSYDARMGNEKLFF,TGTGCCAGCTCATACGACGCCAGGATGGGTAATGAAAAACTGTTTTTT
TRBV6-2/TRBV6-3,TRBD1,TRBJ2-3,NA,CASSYSDREFDTQYF,TGTGCCAGCAGTTATTCGGACAGGGAATTCGATACGCAGTATTTT
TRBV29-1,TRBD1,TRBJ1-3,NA,CSVGQSSGNTIYF,TGCAGCGTGGGACAGAGCTCTGGAAACACCATATATTTT
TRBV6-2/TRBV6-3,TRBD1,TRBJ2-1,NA,CASSSQGAEQFF,TGTGCCAGCAGCTCCCAGGGGGCTGAGCAGTTCTTC
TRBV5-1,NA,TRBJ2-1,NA,CASSRGSGNEQFF,TGCGCCAGCTCCCGGGGAAGCGGCAATGAGCAGTTCTTC
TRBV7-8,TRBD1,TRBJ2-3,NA,CASSLDRGSTDTQYF,TGTGCCAGCAGCTTAGACAGGGGCAGCACAGATACGCAGTATTTT
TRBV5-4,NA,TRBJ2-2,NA,CASSLGTEPTGELFF,TGTGCCAGCAGTCTTGGGACTGAGCCTACCGGGGAGCTGTTTTTT
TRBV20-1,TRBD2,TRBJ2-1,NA,CSAARGGIYEQFF,TGCAGTGCTGCGCGGGGGGGCATATATGAGCAGTTCTTC
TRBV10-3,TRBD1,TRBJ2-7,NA,CATQGPSEQYF,TGTGCCACACAGGGGCCGAGCGAGCAGTACTTC
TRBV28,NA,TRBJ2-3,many,CASSYASRPDTQYF,TGTGCCAGCAGTTACGCGTCACGTCCAGATACGCAGTATTTT
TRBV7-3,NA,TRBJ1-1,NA,CASSRNGGNTEAFF,TGTGCCAGCAGCCGGAATGGTGGGAACACTGAAGCTTTCTTT
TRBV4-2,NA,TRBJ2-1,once,CASSQDLHSGEQFF,TGTGCCAGCAGCCAAGATCTCCATTCCGGTGAGCAGTTCTTC
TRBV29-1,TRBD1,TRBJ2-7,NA,CSVGDRGYEQYF,TGCAGCGTTGGGGACAGGGGTTACGAGCAGTACTTC
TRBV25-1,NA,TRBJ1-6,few,CASSESAVYNSPLHF,TGTGCCAGCAGTGAATCAGCCGTCTATAATTCACCCCTCCACTTT
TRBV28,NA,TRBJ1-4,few,CASRPQGGANEKLFF,TGTGCCAGCAGGCCACAGGGTGGGGCTAATGAAAAACTGTTTTTT
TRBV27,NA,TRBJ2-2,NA,CASSLRDQPGELFF,TGTGCCAGCAGTCTTCGGGACCAACCGGGGGAGCTGTTTTTT
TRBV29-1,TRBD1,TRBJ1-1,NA,CSGDRGNTEAFF,TGCAGCGGGGACAGGGGGAACACTGAAGCTTTCTTT
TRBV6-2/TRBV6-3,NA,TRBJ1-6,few,CASSYPKMGHLSPLHF,TGTGCCAGCAGTTACCCAAAGATGGGACACCTTTCACCCCTCCACTTT
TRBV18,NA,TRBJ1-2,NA,CASSPDSSYGYTF,TGTGCCAGCTCGCCAGACAGTAGCTATGGCTACACCTTC
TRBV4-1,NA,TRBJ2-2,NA,CASSQAFGTKTGELFF,TGCGCCAGCAGCCAAGCATTCGGGACGAAAACCGGGGAGCTGTTTTTT